The 10 T cell receptor beta chains below were found in one sample sequenced in a study of blood T cell repertoires in COVID-19 (TCRdb year 2020). Receptors were amplified or captured by the immunoSEQ multiplex PCR assay. What TCRdb holds here is the immuneACCESS table cut down to in-frame rearrangements. Part of the clones is not present; checked against another copy, under half of the missing clones reflect an unresolved V gene, and the others are unexplained. For this sample there are over 85,000 clones; around 80% appear just once. Clones ranked in the top ten supply around 25% of the sample. What was sequenced was peripheral blood. All receptors come from a man aged 55-75 years with acute or convalescent COVID-19.

This clone has more than one count but fewer than ten. This chain connects TRBV19 to TRBJ2-3; tentative D call: TRBD2 (5 bases). The CDR3 totals 13 residues. Germline-derived CDR1 and CDR2 are LNHDA and SQIVND (reference sequence). V gave up 6 bases and J gave up 9 bases, with 16 bases separating them. This CDR3 is CASRHEDSSTQYF. The CDR3 coding sequence is TGTGCCAGTAGGCATGAGGACTCATCGACGCAGTATTTT.

This chain joins TRBV15 and TRBJ2-3; 7 nucleotides match TRBD1. After removal of 1 base from V and 2 bases from J, the junction contained 3 bases not matched to a gene. CDR1 and CDR2 (germline): LNHNV, YYDKDF (reference sequence). There are 15 residues in the CDR3. For the CDR3, the DNA is TGTGCCACCAGCAGAGGACAGGGCTTCACAGATACGCAGTATTTT. Protein sequence: CATSRGQGFTDTQYF.

This chain joins TRBV2 and TRBJ2-4; 7 nucleotides agree with TRBD1. V trimming: 5 bases; J trimming: 14 bases; junction bases outside the gene matches: 15. Germline V gene lookup returns CDR1 SNHLY and CDR2 FYNNEI. There are 14 residues in the CDR3. The CDR3 here is CASSTVTQGVVKYF. CDR3 DNA sequence: TGTGCCAGCAGTACCGTTACCCAGGGGGTTGTTAAGTACTTC.

CDR3: CASSYRGTGKETQYF. The CDR3 nucleotides read TGTGCCAGCAGCTATAGAGGGACAGGTAAAGAGACCCAGTACTTC. The chain couples TRBV5-6 to TRBJ2-5; 8 nucleotides match TRBD1. The CDR3 has 15 amino acids. CDR1 is SGHDT and CDR2 is YYEEEE in the germline V gene. Trimming took 3 bases from V and 3 from J; bases not matched to a gene: 7.

The chain uses TRBV7-9 and TRBJ2-1; a weak D match, TRBD1 (5 bases). Germline CDR1 reads SEHNR; CDR2 reads FQNEAQ (reference sequence). Trimming removed 4 bases at V and 2 bases at J, with 12 bases between. The CDR3 loop spans 15 amino acids. The chain's CDR3 is CASSSQTDPYNEQFF. CDR3 DNA sequence: TGTGCCAGCAGCTCCCAGACAGATCCCTACAATGAGCAGTTCTTC.

The chain joins TRBV2 to TRBJ1-2; D gene ambiguous. V lost 6 bases and J lost 7, with 9 bases in between. The CDR3 runs 11 residues. The V gene's germline CDR1 is SNHLY and CDR2 FYNNEI. The CDR3 loop is CASREGTGYTF. The CDR3 nucleotides read TGTGCCAGCAGGGAGGGAACTGGCTACACCTTC.

The chain couples TRBV28 to TRBJ2-2, with a tentative D call TRBD1 (5 bases). Trimming took off 3 bases at V and 3 bases at J, with 8 bases between the two ends. There are 14 residues in the CDR3. Germline assignment: CDR1 MDHEN and CDR2 SYDVKM. CDR3 sequence: CASSFNRYTGELFF. CDR3 nucleotides: TGTGCCAGCAGTTTCAACAGGTACACCGGGGAGCTGTTTTTT.

This rearrangement joins TRBV5-8 to TRBJ2-6; 15 nucleotides align to TRBD2. The CDR3 loop spans 18 amino acids. The V gene end was trimmed by 5 bases and the J gene end by 0 bases; junction bases not matched to a gene: 3. Germline values: CDR1 SGHTS, CDR2 YDEGEE. The CDR3 spells CASSRTSGGASGANVLTF. The DNA of the CDR3 is TGTGCCAGCAGTCGGACTAGCGGGGGGGCCTCTGGGGCCAACGTCCTGACTTTC.

The chain joins TRBV4-1 to TRBJ1-4, with D perhaps matching TRBD1 (5 bases). Between the trimmed V and J ends, which lost 4 bases and 8 bases, there was a span of 11 bases. The CDR3 covers 13 residues. CDR1 is MGHRA, CDR2 YSYEKL, per germline. CDR3 loop: CASSLTRGEKLFF. The CDR3 bases are TGCGCCAGCAGCCTGACACGGGGGGAAAAACTGTTTTTT.

As DNA, the CDR3 is TGTGCCAGCAGCCAAGTGTCGGACAATGAGCAGTTCTTC. Its protein product is CASSQVSDNEQFF. The genes are TRBV4-2 and TRBJ2-1; unclear D gene. CDR3 length: 13 amino acids. The V and J ends lost 1 base and 5 bases respectively, with 6 bases between them. Germline CDR1 LGHNA, CDR2 YNFKEQ.